This is a list of T cell receptor beta chains from one sample in a study of OX40 agonist ivuxolimab in advanced cancers. Clones were read by immunoSEQ multiplex PCR, and TCRdb kept only the in-frame ones, dropping some. Among fewer than 70,000 clones listed, roughly nine tenths were seen once. Sequences were derived from CD4+ or CD8+ T cells sorted from blood, sampled in a trial of the OX40 agonist ivuxolimab. The receptors shown here come from an adult with an advanced solid tumor such as melanoma, head and neck, liver or kidney cancer. CDR3s leave out the opening cysteine and the closing phenylalanine or tryptophan. The size entry is marked missing in some rows and otherwise reads once, few, many or a size class.

v_gene,abundance,j_gene,CDR3aa
TRBV6-1,NA,TRBJ1-1,ASRTDRSGTEAF
TRBV6-5,NA,TRBJ2-2,ASSWGGELF
TRBV11-2,NA,TRBJ2-1,ASSLLGNEQF
TRBV10-3,NA,TRBJ2-5,AIRAREETQY
TRBV5-1,once,TRBJ2-7,ASSLGLEGGYEQY
TRBV4-1,NA,TRBJ2-5,ASSLAAGGGETQY
TRBV6-4,NA,TRBJ2-1,ASSEGQSSYNEQF
TRBV19,once,TRBJ1-5,ASSLQQGNQPQH
TRBV2,NA,TRBJ1-1,ASSEVPPNRLGAAF
TRBV11-2,NA,TRBJ1-2,ASRKPGQGGGYT
TRBV15,NA,TRBJ1-1,ATSGGSSHTEAF
TRBV27,NA,TRBJ1-5,ASSPDRNQPQH
TRBV19,NA,TRBJ2-3,ASSIPRGLGDTQY
TRBV5-5,NA,TRBJ2-7,ASSLVIGGISEQY
TRBV4-1,NA,TRBJ2-3,ASSRTSGGAEDTQY
TRBV5-1,NA,TRBJ1-1,ASSPNQGLSTEAF
TRBV4-1,NA,TRBJ1-2,ASSPPLRKFYGYT
TRBV29-1,NA,TRBJ1-2,SVEASGTGLNGYT
TRBV5-6,NA,TRBJ1-5,ASSLNSGQGRSQPQH
TRBV5-1,once,TRBJ2-2,ASSLASRTGELF
TRBV7-6,NA,TRBJ2-5,ASSFGTGGRETQY
TRBV2,NA,TRBJ2-7,ASRKRDRGYISYEQY
TRBV6-5,once,TRBJ1-2,ASRVQGRYGYT
TRBV15,NA,TRBJ2-7,ATSRARGANEQY
TRBV5-8,NA,TRBJ2-3,ASSLRTTYTDTQY
TRBV28,NA,TRBJ2-1,ASMTSGGALLNEQF
TRBV5-4,NA,TRBJ1-6,ASSLAQGNSPLH
TRBV7-9,NA,TRBJ1-5,ASSLAGGAGQPQH
TRBV5-6,NA,TRBJ2-7,ASSNTGDEQY
TRBV7-2,NA,TRBJ1-2,ASSLGGWGYT
TRBV7-2,few,TRBJ1-5,ASSLWTVRNGQPQH
TRBV7-2,once,TRBJ2-7,ASTRTSGGSYGQY